This T cell receptor (beta chain) is drawn from a study of blood T cells in healthy people across ages. Turning to this clonotype: Its matching antigen is unknown.

Study results and limitations: Naive and antigen-experienced cells could not be conclusively compared, given unsorted PBMCs.

A J-beta primer mix and a sample-barcoded 5' primer were used in a second PCR of about 7 to 12 cycles. TCRdb recomputed calls from the 5' RACE reads with MiXCR, one row per CDR3 protein. The table records approximately 940,000 distinct CDR3 sequences, roughly 48% of them present only once. The CDR3 has 13 residues. Looked up from germline, CDR1 is SNHLY and CDR2 is FYNNEI. The trim removed 9 bases at V and 8 bases at J, leaving 5 bases unmatched. Each sample yielded at least 6 million isolated PBMCs. This chain uses TRBV2 with TRBJ1-6, with 9 positions matching TRBD1. Material: blood. This TCR was recovered from a man under 40 in good health. CDR3 bases: TGTGCCAGTCCGGGACAGGGCGATTCACCCCTCCACTTT. Amino acid sequence: CASPGQGDSPLHF.